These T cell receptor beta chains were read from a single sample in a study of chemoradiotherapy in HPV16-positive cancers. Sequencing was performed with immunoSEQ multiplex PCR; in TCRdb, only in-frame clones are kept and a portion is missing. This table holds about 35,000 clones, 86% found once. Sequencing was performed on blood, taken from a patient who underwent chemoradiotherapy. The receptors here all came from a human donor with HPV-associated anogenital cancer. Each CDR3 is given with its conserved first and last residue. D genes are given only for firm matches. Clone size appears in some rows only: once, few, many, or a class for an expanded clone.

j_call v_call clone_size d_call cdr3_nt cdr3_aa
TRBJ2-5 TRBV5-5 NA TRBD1 TGTGCCAGCAGCTTGGACGGGACAGGGGGCCTTTTCTACCAAGAGACCCAGTACTTC CASSLDGTGGLFYQETQYF
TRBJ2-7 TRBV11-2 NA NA TGTGCCAGCAGCTTAGTCGGCAGGGAGTACGAGCAGTACTTC CASSLVGREYEQYF
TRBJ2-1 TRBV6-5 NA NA TGTGCCAGCAGTTCCTCTAGAAGAGAGCAGTTCTTC CASSSSRREQFF
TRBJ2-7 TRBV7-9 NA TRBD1 TGTGCCAGCAGCTTAGCCGACAGGGTGATATCCTACGAGCAGTACTTC CASSLADRVISYEQYF
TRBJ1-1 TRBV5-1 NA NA TGCGCCAGCAGCTCACAGGCACAGAACACTGAAGCTTTCTTT CASSSQAQNTEAFF
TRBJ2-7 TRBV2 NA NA TGTGCCAGCAGTGGACCTTTAAGGAGCTCCTACGAGCAGTACTTC CASSGPLRSSYEQYF
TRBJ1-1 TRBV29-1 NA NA TGCAGCGGGGAACAGGGCATGAACACTGAAGCTTTCTTT CSGEQGMNTEAFF
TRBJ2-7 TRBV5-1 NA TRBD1 TGCGCCAGCAGCCCCTGGGACAGGGTCTACGAGCAGTACTTC CASSPWDRVYEQYF
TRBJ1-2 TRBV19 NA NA TGTGCCAGTAGTCTCGACAAGTCCTATGGCTACACCTTC CASSLDKSYGYTF
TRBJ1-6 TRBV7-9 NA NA TGTGCCAGCAGCTTAGGTACTAATTCACCCCTCCACTTT CASSLGTNSPLHF
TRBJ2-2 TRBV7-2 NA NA TGTGCCAGCAGCTTGTTTTTCCCGGCGGGGGAGCTGTTTTTT CASSLFFPAGELFF
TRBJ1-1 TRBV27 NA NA TGTGCCAGCAGTTTCACCGGGATGAACACTGAAGCTTTCTTT CASSFTGMNTEAFF
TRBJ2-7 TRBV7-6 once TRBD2 TGTGCCAGCAGCTCTAGCGGGGGTAGTTCCTACGAGCAGTACTTC CASSSSGGSSYEQYF
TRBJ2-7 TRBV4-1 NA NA TGCGCCAGCAGCCAAGCGGCAGGGAATACCTACGAGCAGTACTTC CASSQAAGNTYEQYF
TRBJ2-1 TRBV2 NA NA TGTGCCAGCAGGGCTGACATCGAGCAGTTCTTC CASRADIEQFF
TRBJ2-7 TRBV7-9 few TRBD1 TGTGCCAGCAGCTTAGGACAGGGGGCGAGCACTTACGAGCAGTACTTC CASSLGQGASTYEQYF
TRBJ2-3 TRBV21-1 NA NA TGTGCCAGCAGCAAAGGGGACACAGATACGCAGTATTTT CASSKGDTDTQYF
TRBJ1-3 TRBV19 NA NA TGTGCCAGTAGTAACAGGGAAATAGGAAACACCATATATTTT CASSNREIGNTIYF
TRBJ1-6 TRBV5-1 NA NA TGCGCCAGCAGCTTAGGGACGGAGAATTCACCCCTCCACTTT CASSLGTENSPLHF
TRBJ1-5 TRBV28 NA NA TGTGCCAGCAGGGTGAACAATCAGCCCCAGCATTTT CASRVNNQPQHF
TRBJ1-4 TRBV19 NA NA TGTGCCTCCGAAAAACAGGAAAAACTGTTTTTT CASEKQEKLFF
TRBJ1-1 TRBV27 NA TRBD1 TGTGCCAGCAGCCGGGACAGGACTACTGAAGCTTTCTTT CASSRDRTTEAFF
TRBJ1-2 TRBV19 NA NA TGTGCCAGTACCATGGGAGGGGTGGACTATGGCTACACCTTC CASTMGGVDYGYTF
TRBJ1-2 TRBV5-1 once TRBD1 TGCGCCAGCAGCTGGCAAACAGGGGATGACTATGGCTACACCTTC CASSWQTGDDYGYTF
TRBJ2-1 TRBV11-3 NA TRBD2 TGTGCCAGCAGCTCCGGACTAGCGTACAATGAGCAGTTCTTC CASSSGLAYNEQFF
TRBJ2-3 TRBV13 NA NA TGTGCCAGCAGCTCCTACGGTGCAGATACGCAGTATTTT CASSSYGADTQYF
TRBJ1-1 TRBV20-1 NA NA TGCAGTGCCGTTTTAGTCACGGAAGCTTTCTTT CSAVLVTEAFF
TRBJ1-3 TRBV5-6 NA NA TGTGCCAGCAGCTTAACGTGGGGAAACACCATATATTTT CASSLTWGNTIYF
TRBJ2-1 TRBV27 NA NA TGTGCCAGCAGTTTTAACGCTGTCGATGAGCAGTTCTTC CASSFNAVDEQFF
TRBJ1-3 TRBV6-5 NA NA TGTGCCAGCAGCCCCGAGGGTGGGGGAAACACCATATATTTT CASSPEGGGNTIYF
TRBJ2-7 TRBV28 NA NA TGTGCCAGCAGCCCACTGGGGACGGGGGCCCACGAGCAGTACTTC CASSPLGTGAHEQYF
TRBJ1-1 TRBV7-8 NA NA TGTGCCAGCAGCTTAGGTCTGGGGGGTAACACTGAAGCTTTCTTT CASSLGLGGNTEAFF
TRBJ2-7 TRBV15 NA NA TGTGCCACCAGCAGAGCAGCCCGAGCTTACTTTTACGAGCAGTACTTC CATSRAARAYFYEQYF
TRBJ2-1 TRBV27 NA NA TGTGCCAGCATCTCGGGGAATGAGCAGTTCTTC CASISGNEQFF
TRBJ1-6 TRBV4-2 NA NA TGTGCCAGCAGCCGCGAACAGTATAATTCACCCCTCCACTTT CASSREQYNSPLHF
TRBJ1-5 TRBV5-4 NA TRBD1 TGTGCCAGCAGCTCTACCGGGACAGGCAATCAGCCCCAGCATTTT CASSSTGTGNQPQHF
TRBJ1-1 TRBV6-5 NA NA TGTGCCAGCAGCCGTCCGTTGGGTGGGGGCACTGAAGCTTTCTTT CASSRPLGGGTEAFF
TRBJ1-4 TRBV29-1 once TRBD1 TGCAGCGTTGGGGACAGGGGAAATGAAAAACTGTTTTTT CSVGDRGNEKLFF
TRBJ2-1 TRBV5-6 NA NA TGTGCCAGCAGACTGGGAAACAATGAGCAGTTCTTC CASRLGNNEQFF
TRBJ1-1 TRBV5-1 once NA TGCGCCAGCAGCTCTACCTTTATGGGGACTGAAGCTTTCTTT CASSSTFMGTEAFF
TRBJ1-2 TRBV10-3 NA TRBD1 TGTGCCGCCGACGAGGGGGCATTCTATGGCTACACCTTC CAADEGAFYGYTF
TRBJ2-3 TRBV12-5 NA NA TGTGCTAGTGGTTTGGACGGATCCACAGATACGCAGTATTTT CASGLDGSTDTQYF
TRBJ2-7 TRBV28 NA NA TGTGCCAGCAGCCAAAATACGGTCTCCTACGAGCAGTACTTC CASSQNTVSYEQYF
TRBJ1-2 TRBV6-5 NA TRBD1 TGTGCCAGCAGTTGGGGGACAGAGAAATCTTCTGGCTACACCTTC CASSWGTEKSSGYTF
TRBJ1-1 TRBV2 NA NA TGTGCCAGCAGCCCCTGGGAGGTTCGGGACACTGAAGCTTTCTTT CASSPWEVRDTEAFF
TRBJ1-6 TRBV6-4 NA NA TGTGCCAGCAGTGAATTTGCTGGGATCCAGGGTTCACCCCTCCACTTT CASSEFAGIQGSPLHF
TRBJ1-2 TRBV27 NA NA TGTGCCAGCAGTAAGTCTGGGGCCTCGGGCTACACCTTC CASSKSGASGYTF
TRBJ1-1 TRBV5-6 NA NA TGTGCCAGCAGCTGGGCCGGGACGGCGAACACTGAAGCTTTCTTT CASSWAGTANTEAFF
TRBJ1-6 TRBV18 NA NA TGTGCCAGCTCAAAAGGACAGAACAATTCACCCCTCCACTTT CASSKGQNNSPLHF
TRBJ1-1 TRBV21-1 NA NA TGTGCCAGCAGCAAAGTCTGGGAGAGGTCTTTCTTT CASSKVWERSFF
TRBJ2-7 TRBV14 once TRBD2 TGTGCCAGTAGCCAAGGTACTAGCGGGGCGGTCGAGCAGTACTTC CASSQGTSGAVEQYF
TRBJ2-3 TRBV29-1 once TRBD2 TGCAGCGTTGAAGTTGGGCGACAGTGGGGACCTAGCGGGGGTCGGTTTTCTACAGATACGCAGTATTTT CSVEVGRQWGPSGGRFSTDTQYF
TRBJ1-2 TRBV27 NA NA TGTGCCAGCAGTCCTCAAGGAGGCTATGGCTACACCTTC CASSPQGGYGYTF